This T cell receptor beta chain was recovered during a study of T cells in Graves' hyperthyroidism and ophthalmopathy. Whole-study findings and limits: In simple terms, a model built on 13 V-J features told ophthalmopathy apart from stable hyperthyroidism. The model foresaw ophthalmopathy a median roughly 6 months prior to onset.

With regard to this clonotype: No antigen is known for it.

Germline V gene sequence: CDR1 SGHRS, CDR2 YFSETQ. The CDR3 is 14 residues long. Authors of the study amplified TCR beta CDR3 regions from RNA transcripts. During a first-round RT-PCR of the TCR CDR3, the HTBI primer set was used. TCRdb analysed the multiplex PCR reads with MiXCR anew, one entry per CDR3 protein. The table shows 450,000 to 700,000 distinct CDR3 sequences, with roughly 46% occurring only once. Patients showing uncontrolled infection, other autoimmune disease, pregnancy or lactation were ineligible. Each diagnosis drew on symptoms, thyroxine, TRAb, thyroid ultrasound and orbital computed tomography findings.

The sequence derives from an adult woman with Graves' disease, either hyperthyroidism or ophthalmopathy (not recorded which). The chain employs TRBV5-1 and TRBJ2-7, with D possibly called TRBD1 or TRBD2 (6 bases each). Gene TRBJ2-5 matches the end of the DNA better, so the J call may be wrong. The sequenced sample consisted of peripheral blood or thyroid tissue (not recorded which). The DNA for the CDR3 is TGCGCCAGCAGCTTCTTGGGGGGCGAGGAGACCCAGTACTTC. Amino acids: CASSFLGGEETQYF.